This TCR beta chain was observed in a study of cytomegalovirus exposure and HLA in healthy donors. In the study overall: Early released data had tens of millions of unique TCRs, all coming from HLA-typed donors.

CDR1 is SNHLY, CDR2 FYNNEI, per germline. The CDR3 has 12 residues. V shed 4 bases, J shed 3 bases, and the junction held 0 bases outside the gene matches. Whole-study results and caveats: Sequencing depth roughly uniform across donors was assumed in presence/absence analyses. Association of a missense DCLRE1C variant with TCR beta V- and J-gene trimming was reported in a later analysis.

A multiplex PCR was run with 60 Vbeta primers and 13 Jbeta primers. Only in-frame clones appear in the TCRdb table, and some are missing; sequencing was by immunoSEQ multiplex PCR. The sample includes over 150,000 clones, around three quarters seen only once; the top ten take more than 2%. About this clone: Antigen specificity is unknown.

The sequenced material came from PBMCs. V gene TRBV2 combines with J gene TRBJ2-7, with 7 nucleotides matching TRBD1. The receptor's source is a middle-aged man in good health and CMV-seropositive. The CDR3: CASSGTGYEQYF. In DNA, the CDR3 is TGTGCCAGCAGTGGGACAGGCTACGAGCAGTACTTC. The full variable domain, in which reference TRBV2 and TRBJ2-7 provide the parts outside the CDR3, is EPEVTQTPSHQVTQMGQEVILRCVPISNHLYFYWYRQILGQKVEFLVSFYNNEISEKSEIFDDQFSVERPDGSNFTLKIRSTKLEDSAMYFCASSGTGYEQYFGPGTRLTVT.